The 16 T cell receptor beta chains given below trace back to one sample, sequenced in a study of blood T cell repertoires in COVID-19. Some clones are missing from TCRdb's copy, which holds only in-frame ones; the method was immunoSEQ multiplex PCR. In the table there are 200,000 to 250,000 clones, roughly 85% of which are singletons. The source material was peripheral blood. All receptors come from a man aged 45 to 65 with COVID-19, enrolled during active disease.

In this sample, this clone turned up a few times. The chain carries TRBV27 and TRBJ1-3; tentative D call: TRBD1 (5 bases). The CDR3 contains 15 residues. CDR1 is MNHEY and CDR2 is SMNVEV in the germline V gene (reference sequence). Trimming stripped 0 bases from V and 4 bases from J, with 10 bases between. CDR3 region: CASSLSSGSGNTIYF. The CDR3 DNA reads TGTGCCAGCAGTTTATCATCAGGGTCGGGAAACACCATATATTTT.

This clone has a single count. The CDR3 nucleotides are TGTGCCAGCAGACCGGGAGATAGCAATCAGCCCCAGCATTTT. Encoded protein: CASRPGDSNQPQHF. This chain uses TRBV28 with TRBJ1-5; unclear D gene. CDR3 length: 14 amino acids. Trimming took off 6 bases at V and 0 bases at J, with 9 bases between the two ends. Germline values: CDR1 MDHEN, CDR2 SYDVKM.

The chain couples TRBV6-5 to TRBJ2-7; the match to TRBD1 covers 7 bases. CDR1 is MNHEY and CDR2 is SVGAGI in the germline V gene. This CDR3 region has 16 residues. Trimming removed 2 bases from V and 2 bases from J; junction bases left unmatched: 9. Here the CDR3 reads CASSYLAGGPTYEQYF. Written as DNA, the CDR3 is TGTGCCAGCAGTTACCTCGCAGGGGGACCGACCTACGAGCAGTACTTC.

The rearrangement uses TRBV3-1 (or the pseudogene TRBV3-2) and TRBJ2-7; 8 nucleotides line up with TRBD2. The CDR3 consists of 15 residues. Germline V lookup: CDR1 LGHDT, CDR2 YNNKEL (reference sequence). With V trimmed by 5 bases and J by 3 bases, 9 bases remained unmatched. The CDR3 nucleotides are TGTGCCAGCAGCTCAAGCGGGGGCCCCTACTACGAGCAGTACTTC. It is translated as CASSSSGGPYYEQYF.

The gene calls are TRBV27 and TRBJ2-5, with D possibly matching TRBD1 (5 bases). The CDR3 contains 13 residues. V lost 3 bases and J 4 bases, leaving 9 bases between the germline ends. Germline V CDR1 and CDR2: MNHEY, SMNVEV (reference sequence). The CDR3 loop reads CASSFQGPETQYF. Written as DNA, the CDR3 is TGTGCCAGCAGTTTTCAGGGCCCAGAGACCCAGTACTTC.

The chain employs TRBV19 and TRBJ1-1, with unresolved D. Germline-derived CDR1 and CDR2 are LNHDA and SQIVND (reference sequence). The V end was cut by 3 bases, the J end by 4 bases, with 12 bases between. This CDR3 region has 14 residues. The CDR3 loop reads CASSMWQEGTEAFF. For the CDR3, the DNA is TGTGCCAGTAGTATGTGGCAGGAAGGCACTGAAGCTTTCTTT.

The chain joins TRBV5-1 to TRBJ2-2; 7 bases align to TRBD2. CDR1 SGHRS and CDR2 YFSETQ come from the germline V gene. This CDR3 has 15 amino acids. V lost 1 base, J lost 3 bases, and 3 bases stayed unmatched. The CDR3, as DNA: TGCGCCAGCAGCTTGCCAGGGAGGGACACCGGGGAGCTGTTTTTT. Translated: CASSLPGRDTGELFF.

A word on this clone: This sample includes further DNA sequences coding for the same CDR3. The chain couples TRBV12-3 or TRBV12-4 to TRBJ1-2; D perhaps matches TRBD1 (5 bases). V shed 2 bases and J shed 4 bases, with 5 bases lying between them. The CDR3 runs to 12 residues. Here the CDR3 reads CASSLQGYGYTF. CDR3 sequence (DNA): TGTGCCAGCAGTTTACAGGGCTATGGCTACACCTTC.

The rearrangement joins TRBV10-3 to TRBJ1-1; D is possibly TRBD1 (6 bases). The germline gives CDR1 ENHRY, CDR2 SYGVKD. This CDR3 comprises 13 residues. Deletions cut 6 bases from V and 3 bases from J, with 11 bases between. For the CDR3, the DNA is TGTGCCATCAGGCTCGGACAGCACACTGAAGCTTTCTTT. It is translated as CAIRLGQHTEAFF.

The gene calls are TRBV28 and TRBJ1-5; perhaps TRBD1 as D (5 bases). The V end lost 2 bases, the J end lost 3 bases, and 11 bases lay between the germline ends. This CDR3 is built from 15 residues. CDR1 is MDHEN and CDR2 is SYDVKM in the germline V gene. The CDR3 sequence is CASSLVQGINQPQHF. In nucleotides, the CDR3 is TGTGCCAGCAGTTTAGTGCAGGGTATCAATCAGCCCCAGCATTTT.

The V and J genes are TRBV9 and TRBJ1-2, with 9 bases identical to TRBD1. Per the germline V gene, CDR1 is SGDLS and CDR2 is YYNGEE. The CDR3 is made up of 15 amino acids. J lost 3 bases, V lost 1 base, and 4 bases had no gene match. CDR3 residues: CASSVFTGGHYGYTF. CDR3 in DNA: TGTGCCAGCAGCGTATTTACAGGGGGCCACTATGGCTACACCTTC.

The chain has TRBV4-3 and TRBJ2-5; D is ambiguous. Between the trimmed V and J ends, which lost 0 bases and 1 base, there was a span of 3 bases. Per the germline V gene, CDR1 is LGHNA and CDR2 is YSLEER. CDR3 length: 13 amino acids. The DNA of the CDR3 is TGCGCCAGCAGCCAAGACTTCCAAGAGACCCAGTACTTC. Amino acid sequence: CASSQDFQETQYF.

DNA for the CDR3: TGCGCCAGCAGAAATTCGTTAGCGGGGCCCATTGATGAGCAGTTCTTC. Protein product: CASRNSLAGPIDEQFF. This rearrangement joins TRBV10-2 to TRBJ2-1; TRBD2 agrees at 8 bases. The V gene's germline CDR1 is WSHSY and CDR2 SAAADI. Trimming removed 6 bases from V and 8 bases from J; junction bases left unmatched: 15. The length of the CDR3 is 16 residues.

This chain joins TRBV6-5 and TRBJ2-7, with TRBD2 matching over 10 bases. CDR1 is MNHEY, CDR2 SVGAGI, per germline. V was pared by 5 bases and J by 1 base, with 2 bases of the junction left unmatched. The CDR3 length is 14 residues. The DNA of the CDR3 is TGTGCCAGCAGTCCGGGACTAGCGTCCTACGAGCAGTACTTC. Residues: CASSPGLASYEQYF.

The chain links TRBV3-1 (or the pseudogene TRBV3-2) to TRBJ2-2; 8 bases align to TRBD2. Germline V gene data show CDR1 as LGHDT and CDR2 as YNNKEL (reference sequence). V dropped 0 bases and J dropped 7; count of bases not matched to a gene: 4. The CDR3 sequence is 15 residues long. CDR3 region: CASSQDSGGLGELFF. DNA for the CDR3: TGTGCCAGCAGCCAAGACAGCGGGGGACTCGGGGAGCTGTTTTTT.

This clone showed up just a few times. The chain combines TRBV7-9 with TRBJ1-4; no reliable D call. V lost 3 bases to trimming and J lost 3 bases, with 11 bases between them. The CDR3 loop spans 15 amino acids. From germline, CDR1 is SEHNR and CDR2 FQNEAQ (reference sequence). The CDR3: CASSLLIGANEKLFF. In DNA, the CDR3 is TGTGCCAGCAGCTTGTTGATAGGAGCTAATGAAAAACTGTTTTTT.